Each of the 20 T cell receptor beta chains below was sequenced from the same sample in a study of blood T cell repertoires in COVID-19. The method was immunoSEQ multiplex PCR; TCRdb's version includes in-frame clones alone and lacks a portion of them. This table holds 45,000 to 50,000 clones, more than 80% found once. Source material: peripheral blood. The origin of the receptors is a man older than 75 in a cohort sampled during active COVID-19.

V usage is TRBV24-1 and J usage is TRBJ2-5; a weak D match, TRBD1 (7 bases). The ends were cut back, 2 bases at V and 5 bases at J, with 14 bases in the middle. The CDR3 runs to 15 residues. Germline CDR1 and CDR2: KGHDR and SFDVKD. The CDR3 sequence is CATSDSTGSGETQYF. In nucleotides, the CDR3 is TGTGCCACCAGTGATTCGACAGGGAGCGGGGAGACCCAGTACTTC.

CDR3 region: CASSIGQGGHEKLFF. In DNA, the CDR3 is TGTGCCAGCAGCATAGGACAGGGGGGACATGAAAAACTGTTTTTT. The chain couples TRBV28 to TRBJ1-4, with 10 bases that match TRBD1. This CDR3 contains 15 residues. Germline V lookup: CDR1 MDHEN, CDR2 SYDVKM. Trimming removed 6 bases from V and 6 bases from J; junction bases left unmatched: 7.

The chain employs TRBV4-1 and TRBJ1-5; 8 nucleotides line up with TRBD1. This CDR3 has 16 residues. The V gene end was trimmed by 3 bases and the J gene end by 2 bases; junction bases not matched to a gene: 6. Germline V lookup: CDR1 MGHRA, CDR2 YSYEKL. The CDR3 loop is CASSQRTGMGNQPQHF. CDR3 coding DNA: TGCGCCAGCAGCCAGAGGACAGGGATGGGCAATCAGCCCCAGCATTTT.

The chain is built from TRBV28 and TRBJ1-5; possible D gene TRBD1, 6 bases. CDR3 size: 18 residues. The V gene lost 3 bases and the J gene lost 2 bases, with 20 bases spanning the gap. The germline CDR1 and CDR2 sequences are MDHEN and SYDVKM. This chain's CDR3 is CASSFPKQGQRGNQPQHF. The CDR3 DNA sequence: TGTGCCAGCAGTTTTCCTAAGCAGGGGCAACGGGGCAATCAGCCCCAGCATTTT.

The chain has TRBV25-1 and TRBJ2-7; TRBD1 matches at 8 bases. V was clipped by 2 bases and J by 3 bases; unmatched bases: 3. From germline, CDR1 is MGHDK and CDR2 SYGVNS. This CDR3 is built from 14 residues. Written as DNA, the CDR3 is TGTGCCAGCAGTGAAGCAGGGGGCGTCTACGAGCAGTACTTC. Residues: CASSEAGGVYEQYF.

This chain connects TRBV30 to TRBJ1-3; 9 nucleotides agree with TRBD1. The V and J ends lost 5 bases and 3 bases, in that order; junction bases with no gene match: 11. Per the germline V gene, CDR1 is GTSNPN and CDR2 is SVGIG (reference sequence). The CDR3 totals 16 residues. The CDR3, as DNA: TGTGCCTGGGTCCGGGACAGGGCCTTCCTTGGAAACACCATATATTTT. It encodes CAWVRDRAFLGNTIYF.

The chain is built from TRBV7-2 and TRBJ2-4; D is possibly TRBD1 (5 bases). The germline V gene has CDR1 SGHTA and CDR2 FQGNSA. V lost 3 bases and J lost 11, with 11 bases in between. The CDR3 is 12 amino acids. CDR3 bases: TGTGCCAGCAGCTTCCCAGGGAACTTTCAGTACTTC. Encoded protein: CASSFPGNFQYF.

With respect to this clone: The same CDR3 also results from other DNA sequences found in this sample. The chain recombines TRBV9 with TRBJ1-3; TRBD1 matches at 7 bases. The germline V gene encodes CDR1 SGDLS and CDR2 YYNGEE. The CDR3 sequence is 14 residues long. Germline trimming cut 0 bases from V and 5 bases from J; bases unmatched to any gene: 2. CDR3 sequence reads: CASSVEGARNTIYF. CDR3 bases: TGTGCCAGCAGCGTAGAGGGGGCTAGAAACACCATATATTTT.

This chain links TRBV7-9 with TRBJ2-1, with a tentative D call TRBD2 (7 bases). Germline values: CDR1 SEHNR, CDR2 FQNEAQ (reference sequence). The CDR3 has 18 residues. Trimming shortened V by 5 bases and J by 0 bases, and 20 bases separated the two germline ends. For the CDR3, the DNA is TGTGCCAGCAGCCCTCGTTTGGAGCGGGGACACTCCTACAATGAGCAGTTCTTC. Translated, it gives CASSPRLERGHSYNEQFF.

This chain joins TRBV19 and TRBJ2-2; 13 bases map to TRBD2. The CDR3 sequence is 17 residues long. Germline V lookup: CDR1 LNHDA, CDR2 SQIVND (reference sequence). V lost 10 bases to trimming and J lost 6 bases; unmatched junction nucleotides: 14. CDR3 region: CATCPRTSGGPAGELFF. DNA of the CDR3: TGTGCCACTTGCCCTCGGACTAGCGGGGGTCCAGCCGGGGAGCTGTTTTTT.

This clone is a singleton in its sample. The J gene is TRBJ1-6, the V gene TRBV5-1; maybe TRBD1 (5 bases). Trimming cost V 0 bases and J 7 bases, with 11 bases left between them. The germline CDR1 and CDR2 sequences are SGHRS and YFSETQ. CDR3 length equals 15 residues. CDR3 protein: CASSLDYGGNSPLHF. CDR3 nucleotide sequence: TGCGCCAGCAGCTTGGACTACGGGGGGAATTCACCCCTCCACTTT.

The rearrangement joins TRBV2 to TRBJ2-3; D is perhaps TRBD2 (5 bases). The CDR3 length is 15 residues. Germline V gives CDR1 SNHLY, CDR2 FYNNEI. V gave up 5 bases and J gave up 1 base, with 13 bases separating them. CDR3 DNA sequence: TGTGCCAGCAGTCAGGACTCAGCTGGCACAGATACGCAGTATTTT. Translated: CASSQDSAGTDTQYF. The whole variable domain, remainder taken from reference TRBV2 and TRBJ2-3, is EPEVTQTPSHQVTQMGQEVILRCVPISNHLYFYWYRQILGQKVEFLVSFYNNEISEKSEIFDDQFSVERPDGSNFTLKIRSTKLEDSAMYFCASSQDSAGTDTQYFGPGTRLTVL.

In this sample, this clone turned up a few times. The rearrangement uses TRBV10-2 and TRBJ1-2; D is possibly TRBD1 (5 bases). This CDR3 is 13 amino acids long. V was clipped by 11 bases and J by 4 bases, with 17 bases between them. Per germline, CDR1 WSHSY and CDR2 SAAADI. The CDR3: CAASKGWSYGYTF. The CDR3, as DNA: TGCGCCGCTTCGAAGGGGTGGTCCTATGGCTACACCTTC.

V usage is TRBV5-4 and J usage is TRBJ2-7; D is unresolved. Trimming took off 0 bases at V and 4 bases at J, with 11 bases between the two ends. Germline CDR1 SGHNT, CDR2 YYREEE (reference sequence). The length of the CDR3 is 14 residues. The CDR3 region has the DNA TGTGCCAGCAGCTTGGAGACTTCTATATACGAGCAGTACTTC. It yields the protein CASSLETSIYEQYF.

The chain recombines TRBV4-3 with TRBJ2-7; 9 bases are a match to TRBD2. J gave up 6 bases and V 4 bases, and 7 bases lay outside the gene matches. The CDR3 has 14 amino acids. Germline V gene data show CDR1 as LGHNA and CDR2 as YSLEER. CDR3 residues: CASSLAGLATEQYF. For the CDR3, the DNA is TGCGCCAGCAGCCTAGCGGGACTAGCTACCGAGCAGTACTTC.

This chain links TRBV28 with TRBJ2-6, with TRBD1 matching 9 bases. This CDR3 comprises 19 residues. Germline CDR1 and CDR2: MDHEN and SYDVKM. Unmatched junction bases numbered 11, after V lost 5 bases and J lost 0 bases. CDR3 sequence: CASSLVTGQGTSGANVLTF. In DNA, the CDR3 is TGTGCCAGCAGTCTAGTTACGGGACAGGGCACCTCTGGGGCCAACGTCCTGACTTTC.

This chain links TRBV5-8 with TRBJ1-3, with 9 positions matching TRBD1. This CDR3 is 15 amino acids long. The trim removed 2 bases at V and 8 bases at J, leaving 8 bases unmatched. CDR1 is SGHTS, CDR2 YDEGEE, per germline. Here the CDR3 DNA reads TGTGCCAGCAGCTTCGAAACAGGGGGCGGTGACACCATATATTTT. It codes for CASSFETGGGDTIYF.

The chain links TRBV5-4 to TRBJ2-1; a weak D match, TRBD2 (5 bases). V was trimmed by 0 bases and J by 1 base, leaving 8 bases between them. This CDR3 has 15 amino acids. Germline loops: CDR1 SGHNT, CDR2 YYREEE (reference sequence). CDR3 in amino acids: CASSLGTVSYNEQFF. CDR3 bases: TGTGCCAGCAGCTTGGGGACTGTATCCTACAATGAGCAGTTCTTC.

The chain links TRBV9 to TRBJ1-2, with 7 bases identical to TRBD1. The CDR3 sequence is 15 residues long. In germline, CDR1 is SGDLS, CDR2 YYNGEE. Unmatched junction bases numbered 13, after V lost 4 bases and J lost 7 bases. This CDR3 is CASSTRQGAVPGYTF. CDR3 DNA sequence: TGTGCCAGCAGCACCCGACAGGGCGCGGTCCCTGGCTACACCTTC.

This chain's CDR3 is CASRPSTGASYGYTF. The CDR3 nucleotides are TGTGCCAGCAGACCCTCGACAGGGGCCAGCTATGGCTACACCTTC. This chain uses TRBV6-4 with TRBJ1-2, with 8 bases matching TRBD1. CDR1 and CDR2 (germline): MRHNA, SNTAGT. This CDR3 is built from 15 residues. V lost 6 bases and J lost 4; bases outside the gene matches: 10.